Following are 11 T cell receptor beta chains from one sample sequenced in a study of T-cell reconstitution after alpha-beta-depleted transplantation in children. Study observations and caveats: When one year had passed after transplant, most T-cell counts and diversity came from newly produced T cells.

Their antigens remain unidentified. The TCRbeta library incorporated unique molecular identifiers. In TCRdb, the PCR reads were re-called with MiXCR into one record per CDR3 protein. This table holds some 300,000 distinct CDR3 sequences, almost 8% found once. The sample was peripheral blood, taken 360 days after TCRalphabeta/CD19-depleted stem cell transplant. These receptor sequences come from a female patient aged 2 to 10 who had a stem cell transplant for Fanconi anemia, so the T cells may come from the graft donor.

At least ten counts were recorded for this clonotype. The chain joins TRBV28 to TRBJ2-7; tentatively, D is TRBD2 (6 bases). CDR1 MDHEN and CDR2 SYDVKM come from the germline V gene. This CDR3 spans 14 amino acids. Trimming took 7 bases from V and 0 from J, leaving 13 bases between them. The CDR3 is CASKGSGSSYEQYF. The CDR3 nucleotides read TGTGCCAGCAAGGGGTCCGGGAGCTCCTACGAGCAGTACTTC.

This clonotype was picked up many times. The V call is TRBV29-1, the J call TRBJ2-4; 9 positions match TRBD1. The germline CDR1 and CDR2 sequences are SQVTM and ANQGSEA. This CDR3 spans 13 amino acids. The junction had 10 bases not matched to a gene; V was cut back by 6 bases and J by 10 bases. The chain's CDR3 is CSVDPGQGKIQYF. CDR3 nucleotide sequence: TGCAGCGTGGACCCGGGACAGGGAAAAATTCAGTACTTC.

With respect to this clonotype: A much bigger clone sits one base away, suggesting this may be a read error. This sequence joins TRBV20-1 and TRBJ2-3; D remains ambiguous. The CDR3 contains 16 residues. The germline V gene has CDR1 DFQATT and CDR2 SNEGSKA (reference sequence). The CDR3 DNA reads as TGCAGTGCTAGGCGTAACTCCCCGTTGGCCACAGATACGCAGTTTTTT. It translates to CSARRNSPLATDTQFF.

The chain uses TRBV16 and TRBJ2-1; D gene ambiguous. The CDR3 runs 15 residues. The V gene lost 5 bases and the J gene lost 5 bases, with 16 bases spanning the gap. The germline CDR1 and CDR2 sequences are KGHSY and FQNENV. The CDR3 region has the DNA TGTGCCAGCAGCTCCCGCCTGGTCTGTGACAATGAGCAGTTCTTC. Its translation is CASSSRLVCDNEQFF.

This clonotype was seen repeatedly, ten times or more. This rearrangement joins TRBV4-2 to TRBJ2-3; 7 nucleotides align to TRBD2. This CDR3 has 13 amino acids. Germline V CDR1 and CDR2: LGHNA, YNFKEQ. V trimming: 8 bases; J trimming: 4 bases; junction bases outside the gene matches: 6. CDR3 sequence (DNA): TGTGCCAGCGGGGCTAGCGGTGCAGATACGCAGTATTTT. As protein: CASGASGADTQYF.

In this sample, this clonotype turned up many times. The chain combines TRBV20-1 with TRBJ2-3; D might be TRBD2 (5 bases). Looked up from germline, CDR1 is DFQATT and CDR2 is SNEGSKA (reference sequence). V was shortened by 4 bases and J by 8 bases, with 13 bases between the two germline ends. CDR3 size: 12 residues. This chain's CDR3 is CSATGMAATQYF. The DNA for the CDR3 is TGCAGTGCTACGGGGATGGCGGCTACGCAGTATTTT.

This clonotype was observed a handful of times. The J gene is TRBJ2-7, the V gene TRBV27; D is ambiguous. With 7 bases removed from V and 4 bases from J, the gap between germline ends came to 20 bases. The germline V gene has CDR1 MNHEY and CDR2 SMNVEV (reference sequence). The CDR3 has 15 residues. CDR3 amino acids: CASTRDLGSMYEQYF. DNA for the CDR3: TGTGCCAGCACTAGGGATCTAGGAAGTATGTACGAGCAGTACTTC.

Many counts were recorded for this clonotype. This rearrangement joins TRBV20-1 to TRBJ2-7; no reliable D call. CDR1 DFQATT and CDR2 SNEGSKA come from the germline V gene (reference sequence). The length of the CDR3 is 14 residues. The V end was cut by 6 bases, the J end by 1 base, with 16 bases between. CDR3 sequence reads: CSALITGPSYEQYF. CDR3 nucleotide sequence: TGCAGTGCCCTAATAACCGGGCCGTCCTACGAGCAGTACTTC.

The CDR3 DNA reads as TGTGCCAGCAGCCTAACCGGGACAGCTTATAGCAATCAGCCCCAGCATTTT. It encodes CASSLTGTAYSNQPQHF. V and J are TRBV12-3 or TRBV12-4 and TRBJ1-5, with TRBD1 matching 7 bases. The length of the CDR3 is 17 residues. The J segment lost 0 bases and the V segment lost 6 bases, leaving 11 bases of the junction unmatched.

This clonotype was picked up many times. This sequence joins TRBV5-1 and TRBJ1-1; no firm D call. Germline V gene data show CDR1 as SGHRS and CDR2 as YFSETQ. This CDR3 comprises 14 residues. Deletions cut 3 bases from V and 4 bases from J, with 13 bases between. Here the CDR3 reads CASSSRTDPTEAFF. DNA of the CDR3: TGCGCCAGCAGCTCCCGGACCGACCCCACTGAAGCTTTCTTT.

This clonotype has a handful of counts. An end of the junction differs from the germline gene, which may be a read error. The chain links TRBV2 to TRBJ2-3; 15 positions agree with TRBD2. This CDR3 contains 15 residues. Germline CDR1 and CDR2: SNHLY and FYNNEI. CDR3 bases: TGTGCCAGCAGTGGGACTAGCGGGAGGGCAGATGCGCAGTATTTT. This codes for CASSGTSGRADAQYF.